The rows below give T cell receptor beta chains drawn from one sample of a study of post-analysis software for immune sequencing data. TCRdb passed the PCR reads through MiXCR, listing each CDR3 protein once. The table shows roughly 800,000 distinct CDR3 sequences, with roughly 27% occurring only once. The sequenced sample was blood. These receptor sequences come from a girl aged 5-17 years with multiple sclerosis. CDR3s include the opening cysteine and the closing phenylalanine or tryptophan. Fields, in order: D gene, V gene, clone size, J gene, CDR3 protein, CDR3 DNA. The D gene is left open where the match is weak. Clone size is given for some rows only: seen once, a few or many times, or a class if the clone is expanded.

d_call: .
v_call: TRBV5-1
clone_size: .
j_call: TRBJ2-5
cdr3_aa: CASSLGDSRESQYF
cdr3_nt: TGCGCCAGCAGCTTAGGAGACAGCCGGGAGTCCCAGTACTTC

d_call: .
v_call: TRBV5-1
clone_size: .
j_call: TRBJ1-1
cdr3_aa: CASSPDGNIFTEAFF
cdr3_nt: TGCGCCAGCAGCCCGGATGGGAATATATTCACTGAAGCTTTCTTT

d_call: TRBD2
v_call: TRBV18
clone_size: few
j_call: TRBJ2-5
cdr3_aa: CASSPSGRAETQYF
cdr3_nt: TGTGCCAGCTCACCTAGCGGGAGGGCCGAGACCCAGTACTTC

d_call: .
v_call: TRBV24-1
clone_size: .
j_call: TRBJ1-6
cdr3_aa: CATQLRGGSPPHF
cdr3_nt: TGTGCCACCCAGTTGAGGGGAGGATCACCCCCCCACTTT

d_call: TRBD1
v_call: TRBV7-2
clone_size: few
j_call: TRBJ2-7
cdr3_aa: CASSLGRQGKQYF
cdr3_nt: TGTGCCAGCAGCTTAGGACGACAGGGGAAGCAGTACTTC

d_call: .
v_call: TRBV29-1
clone_size: few
j_call: TRBJ2-1
cdr3_aa: CSVESERSSVYNEQFF
cdr3_nt: TGCAGCGTTGAATCTGAACGGTCTAGCGTATACAATGAGCAGTTCTTC

d_call: TRBD2
v_call: TRBV10-3
clone_size: few
j_call: TRBJ2-7
cdr3_aa: CATIATGGYEQYF
cdr3_nt: TGTGCCACTATAGCTACGGGAGGCTACGAGCAGTACTTC

d_call: .
v_call: TRBV15
clone_size: .
j_call: TRBJ1-1
cdr3_aa: CATRKITVGDGTKNTEAFF
cdr3_nt: TGTGCCACCAGGAAAATAACTGTGGGGGACGGTACAAAGAACACTGAAGCTTTCTTT

d_call: TRBD1
v_call: TRBV4-1
clone_size: .
j_call: TRBJ2-1
cdr3_aa: CASSHEGGLIYNEQFF
cdr3_nt: TGCGCCAGCAGCCACGAAGGGGGCCTTATCTACAATGAGCAGTTCTTC

d_call: .
v_call: TRBV5-5
clone_size: few
j_call: TRBJ2-7
cdr3_aa: CASSYTGGPTYEQYF
cdr3_nt: TGTGCCAGCAGCTACACTGGGGGACCTACCTACGAGCAGTACTTC

d_call: .
v_call: TRBV24-1
clone_size: .
j_call: TRBJ2-5
cdr3_aa: CATSPSGASGETQYF
cdr3_nt: TGTGCCACCTCCCCCTCGGGGGCCAGCGGGGAGACCCAGTACTTC

d_call: .
v_call: TRBV20-1
clone_size: .
j_call: TRBJ2-5
cdr3_aa: CSERRRETQYF
cdr3_nt: TGCAGTGAAAGGCGGCGAGAGACCCAGTACTTC

d_call: .
v_call: TRBV29-1
clone_size: .
j_call: TRBJ1-4
cdr3_aa: CSGLRDDGEKLFF
cdr3_nt: TGCAGCGGACTGCGGGACGACGGTGAAAAACTGTTTTTT

d_call: .
v_call: TRBV6-5
clone_size: few
j_call: TRBJ1-2
cdr3_aa: CASSLLGGGWQGYTF
cdr3_nt: TGTGCCAGCAGCCTCCTCGGGGGGGGCTGGCAGGGCTACACCTTC

d_call: .
v_call: TRBV12-3/TRBV12-4
clone_size: .
j_call: TRBJ1-6
cdr3_aa: CASSFGRRNNSPLHF
cdr3_nt: TGTGCCAGCAGTTTCGGACGGCGAAATAATTCACCCCTCCACTTT

d_call: .
v_call: TRBV7-2
clone_size: few
j_call: TRBJ1-4
cdr3_aa: CASSSPGIRGEKLFF
cdr3_nt: TGTGCCAGCAGCTCGCCCGGGATTCGAGGGGAAAAACTGTTTTTT

d_call: .
v_call: TRBV5-1
clone_size: .
j_call: TRBJ2-3
cdr3_aa: CASSWGTRGSTDTQYF
cdr3_nt: TGCGCCAGCAGCTGGGGGACAAGGGGAAGCACAGATACGCAGTATTTT

d_call: .
v_call: TRBV27
clone_size: few
j_call: TRBJ2-7
cdr3_aa: CASTGQGNEQYF
cdr3_nt: TGTGCCAGCACGGGGCAGGGCAACGAGCAGTACTTC

d_call: .
v_call: TRBV9
clone_size: .
j_call: TRBJ1-4
cdr3_aa: CASSPDEGARAEKLFF
cdr3_nt: TGTGCCAGCAGCCCAGATGAAGGAGCGCGAGCTGAAAAACTGTTTTTT

d_call: .
v_call: TRBV5-1
clone_size: .
j_call: TRBJ2-5
cdr3_aa: CASRLGTHQETQYF
cdr3_nt: TGCGCCAGCCGCCTGGGTACCCACCAAGAGACCCAGTACTTC

d_call: TRBD2
v_call: TRBV19
clone_size: few
j_call: TRBJ2-1
cdr3_aa: CASSITSGPQNEQFF
cdr3_nt: TGTGCCAGTAGCATAACTAGCGGTCCCCAGAATGAGCAGTTCTTC

d_call: .
v_call: TRBV29-1
clone_size: many
j_call: TRBJ2-1
cdr3_aa: CSAGDRRDNEQFF
cdr3_nt: TGCAGCGCCGGGGACCGCAGGGACAATGAGCAGTTCTTC

d_call: .
v_call: TRBV13
clone_size: few
j_call: TRBJ2-5
cdr3_aa: CASSPLGRETQYF
cdr3_nt: TGTGCCAGCAGCCCCCTCGGTCGGGAGACCCAGTACTTC

d_call: .
v_call: TRBV5-1
clone_size: .
j_call: TRBJ2-1
cdr3_aa: CASETGGGHNEQFF
cdr3_nt: TGCGCCAGCGAAACGGGTGGGGGCCACAATGAGCAGTTCTTC

d_call: TRBD2
v_call: TRBV10-3
clone_size: few
j_call: TRBJ2-3
cdr3_aa: CAISEGRGEPDTQYF
cdr3_nt: TGTGCCATCAGTGAGGGGCGGGGGGAGCCAGATACGCAGTATTTT

d_call: TRBD1
v_call: TRBV6-5
clone_size: .
j_call: TRBJ1-2
cdr3_aa: CASRTTGGRSGYTF
cdr3_nt: TGTGCCAGCAGAACGACAGGGGGTAGGTCAGGCTACACCTTC

d_call: TRBD1
v_call: TRBV15
clone_size: .
j_call: TRBJ1-2
cdr3_aa: CATSRSGGTGWEYGYTF
cdr3_nt: TGTGCCACCAGCAGGAGCGGGGGGACAGGCTGGGAGTATGGCTACACCTTC

d_call: TRBD1
v_call: TRBV28
clone_size: .
j_call: TRBJ2-1
cdr3_aa: CASRWAGGGNEQFF
cdr3_nt: TGTGCCAGCAGGTGGGCAGGGGGCGGGAATGAGCAGTTCTTC

d_call: TRBD2
v_call: TRBV11-2
clone_size: .
j_call: TRBJ2-5
cdr3_aa: CASTLNPSTSGETQYF
cdr3_nt: TGTGCCAGCACCCTAAATCCTTCGACTAGCGGAGAGACCCAGTACTTC

d_call: .
v_call: TRBV6-6
clone_size: .
j_call: TRBJ2-7
cdr3_aa: CASSYYSDSRSYEQYF
cdr3_nt: TGTGCCAGCAGTTACTATTCGGACAGTCGCTCCTACGAGCAGTACTTC

d_call: TRBD1
v_call: TRBV29-1
clone_size: many
j_call: TRBJ2-7
cdr3_aa: CSVPGQNYEQYF
cdr3_nt: TGCAGCGTTCCGGGACAGAACTACGAGCAGTACTTC

d_call: .
v_call: TRBV7-2
clone_size: .
j_call: TRBJ2-4
cdr3_aa: CASSLPGKGGLAKNIQYF
cdr3_nt: TGTGCCAGCAGCTTACCAGGGAAGGGGGGATTAGCCAAAAACATTCAGTACTTC

d_call: .
v_call: TRBV7-9
clone_size: few
j_call: TRBJ2-1
cdr3_aa: CASSLSSTSYNEQFF
cdr3_nt: TGTGCCAGCAGCTTATCTAGCACATCCTACAATGAGCAGTTCTTC

d_call: .
v_call: TRBV5-1
clone_size: .
j_call: TRBJ2-7
cdr3_aa: CASSRTGDATSYEQYF
cdr3_nt: TGCGCCAGCAGCCGGACCGGGGACGCAACCTCCTACGAGCAGTACTTC

d_call: .
v_call: TRBV7-9
clone_size: few
j_call: TRBJ2-1
cdr3_aa: CASSPAAALTYNEQFF
cdr3_nt: TGTGCCAGCAGCCCCGCTGCGGCCCTAACCTACAATGAGCAGTTCTTC

d_call: .
v_call: TRBV4-1
clone_size: few
j_call: TRBJ2-7
cdr3_aa: CASSQVGRSATYEQYF
cdr3_nt: TGCGCCAGCAGCCAAGTCGGCCGATCTGCGACTTACGAGCAGTACTTC

d_call: TRBD2
v_call: TRBV5-6
clone_size: few
j_call: TRBJ2-1
cdr3_aa: CASRRGAAYNEQFF
cdr3_nt: TGTGCCAGCAGGCGGGGGGCAGCCTACAATGAGCAGTTCTTC

d_call: .
v_call: TRBV20-1
clone_size: few
j_call: TRBJ2-6
cdr3_aa: CSARDRDLVPGANVLTF
cdr3_nt: TGCAGTGCTAGAGATAGGGACCTCGTGCCTGGGGCCAACGTCCTGACTTTC

d_call: .
v_call: TRBV28
clone_size: .
j_call: TRBJ2-4
cdr3_aa: CASSFLSGGAQNIQYF
cdr3_nt: TGTGCCAGCAGTTTTTTAAGTGGGGGGGCGCAAAACATTCAGTACTTC

d_call: .
v_call: TRBV6-5
clone_size: few
j_call: TRBJ2-7
cdr3_aa: CASGRGASYEQYF
cdr3_nt: TGTGCCAGCGGTCGGGGGGCCTCCTACGAGCAGTACTTC

d_call: .
v_call: TRBV20-1
clone_size: .
j_call: TRBJ1-1
cdr3_aa: CSAPKAEFEFTEAFF
cdr3_nt: TGCAGTGCCCCAAAGGCGGAATTCGAGTTCACTGAAGCTTTCTTT

d_call: TRBD1
v_call: TRBV2
clone_size: .
j_call: TRBJ2-7
cdr3_aa: CASREGTGPPYEQYF
cdr3_nt: TGTGCCAGCAGGGAAGGGACAGGCCCCCCCTACGAGCAGTACTTC

d_call: .
v_call: TRBV11-2
clone_size: few
j_call: TRBJ2-7
cdr3_aa: CASSQGGGRFLSEQYF
cdr3_nt: TGTGCCAGCAGCCAGGGGGGGGGCAGGTTTCTTTCCGAGCAGTACTTC

d_call: .
v_call: TRBV27
clone_size: few
j_call: TRBJ2-2
cdr3_aa: CASIQGSTGELFF
cdr3_nt: TGTGCCAGCATCCAGGGGAGCACCGGGGAGCTGTTTTTT

d_call: TRBD2
v_call: TRBV4-1
clone_size: once
j_call: TRBJ2-1
cdr3_aa: CASSQLLREVNEQFF
cdr3_nt: TGCGCCAGCAGCCAATTACTGCGGGAGGTCAATGAGCAGTTCTTC

d_call: TRBD1
v_call: TRBV5-5
clone_size: .
j_call: TRBJ2-3
cdr3_aa: CASSFLNRGWFTDTQYF
cdr3_nt: TGTGCCAGCAGCTTCTTAAACAGGGGGTGGTTCACAGATACGCAGTATTTT

d_call: .
v_call: TRBV21-1
clone_size: few
j_call: TRBJ2-7
cdr3_aa: CGSNPPKRTERSYEQYF
cdr3_nt: TGTGGCTCGAACCCACCAAAACGGACCGAACGTTCCTACGAGCAGTACTTC

d_call: TRBD2
v_call: TRBV9
clone_size: few
j_call: TRBJ2-3
cdr3_aa: CASSVLAGSTDTQYF
cdr3_nt: TGTGCCAGCAGCGTCCTAGCGGGAAGCACAGATACGCAGTATTTT

d_call: .
v_call: TRBV6-5
clone_size: .
j_call: TRBJ1-6
cdr3_aa: CASRRMIDSPLHF
cdr3_nt: TGTGCCAGCAGACGGATGATAGATTCACCCCTCCACTTT

d_call: .
v_call: TRBV12-3/TRBV12-4
clone_size: .
j_call: TRBJ2-5
cdr3_aa: CASSSTGLSREQYF
cdr3_nt: TGTGCCAGCAGTTCAACGGGACTCTCGAGGGAGCAGTACTTC

d_call: .
v_call: TRBV20-1
clone_size: .
j_call: TRBJ1-5
cdr3_aa: CSARGDYNQPQHF
cdr3_nt: TGCAGTGCTAGAGGGGATTACAATCAGCCCCAGCATTTT

d_call: .
v_call: TRBV6-2/TRBV6-3
clone_size: .
j_call: TRBJ2-7
cdr3_aa: CASSWSSESYEQYF
cdr3_nt: TGTGCCAGCAGTTGGTCTAGCGAGTCCTACGAGCAGTACTTC

d_call: TRBD1
v_call: TRBV5-1
clone_size: .
j_call: TRBJ2-1
cdr3_aa: CASSHPGTGGNEQFF
cdr3_nt: TGCGCCAGCAGCCATCCCGGGACAGGGGGCAATGAGCAGTTCTTC

d_call: .
v_call: TRBV20-1
clone_size: .
j_call: TRBJ2-7
cdr3_aa: CSARDFQGSYEQYF
cdr3_nt: TGCAGTGCTAGAGATTTCCAGGGCTCCTACGAGCAGTACTTC

d_call: TRBD1
v_call: TRBV5-1
clone_size: few
j_call: TRBJ2-1
cdr3_aa: CASSLLSGTGPSSYNEQFF
cdr3_nt: TGCGCCAGCAGCTTGCTTTCTGGGACAGGGCCGAGCTCCTACAATGAGCAGTTCTTC

d_call: TRBD2
v_call: TRBV18
clone_size: .
j_call: TRBJ2-1
cdr3_aa: CASSPQRGGLTYNEQFF
cdr3_nt: TGTGCCAGCTCACCCCAGCGGGGGGGCCTTACCTACAATGAGCAGTTCTTC

d_call: .
v_call: TRBV7-8
clone_size: once
j_call: TRBJ2-3
cdr3_aa: CASTRGDNTDTQYF
cdr3_nt: TGTGCCAGTACTCGCGGGGATAACACAGATACGCAGTATTTT

d_call: .
v_call: TRBV4-1
clone_size: .
j_call: TRBJ2-3
cdr3_aa: CASSQDPFGVGTDTQYF
cdr3_nt: TGCGCCAGCAGCCAAGATCCGTTCGGAGTCGGGACAGATACGCAGTATTTT

d_call: TRBD1
v_call: TRBV29-1
clone_size: many
j_call: TRBJ2-7
cdr3_aa: CSVEKGQGPSYEQYF
cdr3_nt: TGCAGCGTTGAGAAAGGACAGGGGCCTAGTTACGAGCAGTACTTC